One sample yielded the 10 T cell receptor beta chains listed below, sequenced in a study of T cells in Graves' hyperthyroidism and ophthalmopathy. Amplified TCR beta CDR3 regions came from RNA transcripts. Researchers ran a first-round RT-PCR on the TCR CDR3 using the HTBI primer set. A single record per CDR3 protein comes from TCRdb applying MiXCR to the multiplex PCR reads. The data contain approximately 600,000 distinct CDR3 sequences, over 12% of them singletons. Sequenced sample: blood. The source is a woman in her thirties or forties with Graves' ophthalmopathy.

V usage is TRBV6-5 and J usage is TRBJ2-2; D remains ambiguous. The CDR3 is 15 amino acids. V lost 1 base, J lost 4 bases, and 10 bases lay in between. Germline CDR1 is MNHEY and CDR2 is SVGAGI. Here the CDR3 DNA reads TGTGCCAGCAGTTACTGGGCTGATACCACCGGGGAGCTGTTTTTT. It codes for CASSYWADTTGELFF.

This rearrangement joins TRBV6-1 to TRBJ1-4, with D perhaps matching TRBD1 (5 bases). V was pared by 3 bases and J by 8 bases, with 10 bases between. Germline V gene sequence: CDR1 MNHNS, CDR2 SASEGT. CDR3 length: 13 residues. CDR3 region: CASSDGTSEKLFF. In nucleotides, the CDR3 is TGTGCCAGCAGTGATGGGACGTCCGAAAAACTGTTTTTT.

This clonotype came up many times. This sequence joins TRBV6-1 and TRBJ1-2, with TRBD1 matching over 8 bases. The CDR3 is 15 amino acids. CDR1 and CDR2 (germline): MNHNS, SASEGT. V gave up 8 bases and J gave up 4 bases; unmatched junction bases: 12. The chain's CDR3 is CASSYGWGQVYGYTF. CDR3 DNA: TGTGCCAGCTCCTATGGCTGGGGACAGGTCTATGGCTACACCTTC.

In this sample, this clonotype turned up many times. The rearrangement links TRBV2 to TRBJ1-1; D might be TRBD1 (6 bases). Trimming took off 5 bases at V and 0 bases at J, with 7 bases between the two ends. The CDR3 contains 13 residues. Germline V CDR1 and CDR2: SNHLY, FYNNEI. The CDR3 region is CASSQGMNTEAFF. CDR3 DNA sequence: TGTGCCAGCAGTCAGGGGATGAACACTGAAGCTTTCTTT. The whole variable domain, remainder taken from reference TRBV2 and TRBJ1-1, is EPEVTQTPSHQVTQMGQEVILRCVPISNHLYFYWYRQILGQKVEFLVSFYNNEISEKSEIFDDQFSVERPDGSNFTLKIRSTKLEDSAMYFCASSQGMNTEAFFGQGTRLTVV.

Many counts were recorded for this clonotype. The chain links TRBV7-2 to TRBJ1-5; D unresolved. The CDR3 loop spans 16 amino acids. Germline CDR1 is SGHTA and CDR2 is FQGNSA. The V gene lost 5 bases and the J gene lost 0 bases, with 14 bases spanning the gap. As DNA, the CDR3 is TGTGCCAGCAGCCCACTAAGCGGATATAGCAATCAGCCCCAGCATTTT. Translating it yields CASSPLSGYSNQPQHF. The complete variable domain, with remaining parts taken from reference TRBV7-2 and TRBJ1-5, reads GAGVSQSPSNKVTEKGKDVELRCDPISGHTALYWYRQSLGQGLEFLIYFQGNSAPDKSGLPSDRFSAERTGGSVSTLTIQRTQQEDSAVYLCASSPLSGYSNQPQHFGDGTRLSIL.

This clonotype has at least ten counts. DNA of the CDR3: TGCAGCGTGACCGAGGGGGCACGGGAGCAGTACTTC. This sequence encodes CSVTEGAREQYF. The V gene is TRBV29-1, the J gene TRBJ2-7; 7 bases match TRBD1. The CDR3 consists of 12 residues. The germline V gene has CDR1 SQVTM and CDR2 ANQGSEA. After removal of 6 bases from V and 7 bases from J, the junction contained 9 bases not matched to a gene.

This clonotype was picked up many times. The V gene is TRBV7-2, the J gene TRBJ2-7; 11 bases are a match to TRBD1. The V segment lost 7 bases and the J segment 2 bases; nucleotides outside the gene matches: 13. The CDR3 sequence is 17 residues long. From germline, CDR1 is SGHTA and CDR2 FQGNSA. As DNA, the CDR3 is TGTGCCAGCACATGGGGGGGGACAGGGGGTCTTGCCTACGAGCAGTACTTC. Translated, it gives CASTWGGTGGLAYEQYF.

The genes are TRBV12-3 or TRBV12-4 and TRBJ2-2; D unclear. Trimming removed 6 bases from V and 3 bases from J, with 14 bases in between. The CDR3 runs to 15 residues. Here the CDR3 DNA reads TGTGCCAGCAGCTCACCGGGTCATTACACCGGGGAGCTGTTTTTT. Translation: CASSSPGHYTGELFF.

This clonotype came up many times. The chain is built from TRBV6-2 or TRBV6-3 and TRBJ2-7, with no clear D. Between the trimmed V and J ends, which lost 2 bases and 5 bases, there was a span of 13 bases. The CDR3 is made up of 14 amino acids. CDR1 MNHEY and CDR2 SVGEGT come from the germline V gene. The CDR3 sequence: CASSYKGPGDEQYF. CDR3 nucleotides: TGTGCCAGCAGTTACAAGGGTCCAGGTGACGAGCAGTACTTC.

The chain combines TRBV20-1 with TRBJ2-7; possibly TRBD2 for D (5 bases). The CDR3 sequence is 12 residues long. The germline V and J ends were trimmed by 3 bases and 5 bases, with 11 bases remaining between them. Germline lookup yields CDR1 DFQATT and CDR2 SNEGSKA (reference sequence). CDR3 in DNA: TGCAGTGCTAGTCGGGCGGGCGACGAGCAGTACTTC. This gives the protein CSASRAGDEQYF.